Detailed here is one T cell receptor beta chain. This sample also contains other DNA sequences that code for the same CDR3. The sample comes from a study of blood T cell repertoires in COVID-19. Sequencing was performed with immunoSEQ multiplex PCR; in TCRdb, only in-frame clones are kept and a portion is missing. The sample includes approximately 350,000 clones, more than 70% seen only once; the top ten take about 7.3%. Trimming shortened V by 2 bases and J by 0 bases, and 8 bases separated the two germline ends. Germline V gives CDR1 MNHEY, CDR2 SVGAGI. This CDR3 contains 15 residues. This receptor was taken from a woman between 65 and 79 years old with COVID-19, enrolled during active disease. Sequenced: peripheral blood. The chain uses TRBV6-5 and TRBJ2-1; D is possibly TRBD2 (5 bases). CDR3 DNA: TGTGCCAGCAGTTACAGCGGAAGCTCCTACAATGAGCAGTTCTTC. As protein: CASSYSGSSYNEQFF.